This T cell receptor beta chain was obtained from a study of cytomegalovirus exposure and HLA in healthy donors. This clone was seen more than once but under ten times. The target antigen is unknown. The CDR3 loop spans 13 amino acids. The germline gives CDR1 SGHDT, CDR2 YYEEEE. The V and J ends lost 0 bases and 7 bases respectively, with 10 bases between them. Primers included in the PCR were 60 Vbeta and 13 Jbeta primers. The assay was immunoSEQ multiplex PCR, and TCRdb's table has in-frame clones only and misses some. The sample has 100,000 to 150,000 clones, around two thirds seen once. Study conclusions and caveats: An analysis that was carried out later associated fewer than 20,000 TCR beta sequences with HLA alleles at 0.05 false discovery rate. Generally TCR sequences proved uncommon, though certain public TCRs appeared in numerous donors. TRBV6-2, TRBV6-3 and some other V segments were unresolvable in 87-base-pair reads.

Source material: PBMCs. The V gene is TRBV5-6, the J gene TRBJ1-1; D is ambiguous. This TCR came from a man aged 55 to 70 in good health and CMV-seropositive. CDR3 nucleotide sequence: TGTGCCAGCAGCTTGGGTAACAGAATTGAAGCTTTCTTT. As protein: CASSLGNRIEAFF. The variable domain in full, with the rest retrieved from reference TRBV5-6 and TRBJ1-1, is DAGVTQSPTHLIKTRGQQVTLRCSPKSGHDTVSWYQQALGQGPQFIFQYYEEEERQRGNFPDRFSGHQFPNYSSELNVNALLLGDSALYLCASSLGNRIEAFFGQGTRLTVV.